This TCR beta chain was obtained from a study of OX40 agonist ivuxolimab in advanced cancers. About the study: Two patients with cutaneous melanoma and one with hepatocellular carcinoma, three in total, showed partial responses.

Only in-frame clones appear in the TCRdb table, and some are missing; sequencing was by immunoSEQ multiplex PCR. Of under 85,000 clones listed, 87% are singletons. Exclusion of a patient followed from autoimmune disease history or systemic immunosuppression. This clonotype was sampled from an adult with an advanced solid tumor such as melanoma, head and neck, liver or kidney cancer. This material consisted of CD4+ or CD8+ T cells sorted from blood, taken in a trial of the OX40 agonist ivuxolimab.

The CDR3 DNA sequence: TGTGCCAGCTCACCACCGACCCGGGACAGGGGTACTGAAGCTTTCTTT. This codes for CASSPPTRDRGTEAFF. V gene TRBV18 combines with J gene TRBJ1-1, with 10 bases matching TRBD1. V was pared by 0 bases and J by 5 bases, with 6 bases of the junction left unmatched. Germline V CDR1 and CDR2: KGHSH, LQKENI. The CDR3 is 16 amino acids.